These 32 T cell receptor beta chains share one sample of origin, sequenced in a study of T cells after yellow fever vaccination. TCRdb reprocessed the 5' RACE reads via MiXCR and lists one record per CDR3 protein. The sample holds some 110,000 distinct CDR3 sequences, 7.4% seen once. Sequenced material: CD4+ T cells sorted from PBMCs, taken 9 to 11 days after the first yellow fever vaccination. The receptors stem from a young man who received the YFV17D yellow fever vaccine.

This clonotype was recorded many times. The chain links TRBV20-1 to TRBJ2-5; D is unresolved. The V end lost 2 bases, the J end lost 7 bases, and 8 bases lay between the germline ends. Germline V CDR1 and CDR2: DFQATT, SNEGSKA (reference sequence). CDR3 size: 11 residues. CDR3 in DNA: TGCAGTGCTAGACCTTGGGGGACCCAGTACTTC. Amino acids: CSARPWGTQYF.

This clonotype showed up many times. The CDR3: CASSEPAGGPGELFF. Written as DNA, the CDR3 is TGCGCCAGCAGTGAGCCTGCGGGGGGGCCCGGGGAGCTGTTTTTT. This chain uses TRBV10-2 with TRBJ2-2; 9 nucleotides align to TRBD2. Germline CDR1 reads WSHSY; CDR2 reads SAAADI. The CDR3 is 15 amino acids. Trimming removed 2 bases from V and 6 bases from J; junction bases left unmatched: 4.

V and J are TRBV12-3 or TRBV12-4 and TRBJ2-2; unclear D gene. Trimming removed 10 bases at V and 4 bases at J, with 19 bases between. This CDR3 contains 15 residues. For the CDR3, the DNA is TGTGCCACCAAGAGACCAACCATTGGCACCGGGGAGCTGTTTTTT. Amino acid sequence: CATKRPTIGTGELFF.

This clonotype has a count of ten or more. The J gene is TRBJ1-4, the V gene TRBV5-1; 9 bases agree with TRBD1. Looked up from germline, CDR1 is SGHRS and CDR2 is YFSETQ. J gave up 5 bases and V 4 bases, and 3 bases lay outside the gene matches. This CDR3 is built from 14 residues. This CDR3 is CASSVDRGNEKLFF. CDR3 DNA: TGCGCCAGCAGCGTGGACAGGGGAAATGAAAAACTGTTTTTT.

In its sample, this clonotype was seen many times. The chain couples TRBV18 to TRBJ2-7; 9 positions agree with TRBD1. The V and J ends lost 5 bases and 4 bases, in that order; junction bases with no gene match: 9. The CDR3 is 15 residues long. Germline CDR1 KGHSH, CDR2 LQKENI. CDR3: CASSNRDRAPYEQYF. CDR3 coding DNA: TGTGCCAGCTCAAACCGGGACAGGGCCCCGTACGAGCAGTACTTC.

At least ten counts were recorded for this clonotype. In DNA, the CDR3 is TGCGCCAGCAGCTGGAAAGATGGACAGGACAGGGACATGAACACTGAAGCTTTCTTT. Residues: CASSWKDGQDRDMNTEAFF. This chain links TRBV5-1 with TRBJ1-1; 8 bases match TRBD1. Germline trimming cut 3 bases from V and 0 bases from J; bases unmatched to any gene: 16. This CDR3 is 19 amino acids long. In germline, CDR1 is SGHRS, CDR2 YFSETQ.

This clonotype was counted ten times or more. The J gene is TRBJ2-4, the V gene TRBV18; TRBD1 agrees at 7 bases. The CDR3 loop spans 14 amino acids. The V gene end was trimmed by 4 bases and the J gene end by 11 bases; junction bases not matched to a gene: 11. Germline values: CDR1 KGHSH, CDR2 LQKENI. The CDR3 region has the DNA TGTGCCAGCTCACAACAGGGGCGACCCACATTTCAGTACTTC. This codes for CASSQQGRPTFQYF.

Many counts were recorded for this clonotype. The chain joins TRBV11-2 to TRBJ2-1; D perhaps matches TRBD1 (6 bases). The CDR3 spans 16 residues. V dropped 4 bases and J dropped 5 bases, with 18 bases sitting between them. CDR1 is SGHAT and CDR2 is FQNNGV in the germline V gene. CDR3 sequence (DNA): TGTGCCAGCAGCTCAATCAGGGGTAGGAGCAACAATGAGCAGTTCTTC. Translated, it gives CASSSIRGRSNNEQFF. Full variable domain (rest looked up from reference TRBV11-2 and TRBJ2-1): EAGVAQSPRYKIIEKRQSVAFWCNPISGHATLYWYQQILGQGPKLLIQFQNNGVVDDSQLPKDRFSAERLKGVDSTLKIQPAKLEDSAVYLCASSSIRGRSNNEQFFGPGTRLTVL.

Many counts were recorded for this clonotype. The CDR3, as DNA: TGTGCCAGCAGTTACGTGACAGGGGCTGGCGACGAGCAGTACTTC. Its protein product is CASSYVTGAGDEQYF. This rearrangement joins TRBV6-2 or TRBV6-3 to TRBJ2-7; 8 bases map to TRBD1. The CDR3 spans 15 residues. V trimming: 2 bases; J trimming: 5 bases; junction bases outside the gene matches: 8. The V gene's germline CDR1 is MNHEY and CDR2 SVGEGT.

This clonotype has ten or more counts. J is TRBJ1-2 and V is TRBV7-2, with 9 bases lining up with TRBD1. Germline V CDR1 and CDR2: SGHTA, FQGNSA. This CDR3 region has 16 residues. Trimming removed 1 base from V and 4 bases from J; junction bases left unmatched: 7. Written as DNA, the CDR3 is TGTGCCAGCAGCTTAGGGGGCCGGGACAGGGCCTATGGCTACACCTTC. Its translation: CASSLGGRDRAYGYTF.

On this clonotype itself: This sequence may be a read error, since a much larger clone differs from it by one base. The genes are TRBV20-1 and TRBJ2-5; TRBD1 matches at 7 bases. Germline V gene sequence: CDR1 DFQATT, CDR2 SNEGSKA (reference sequence). V shed 5 bases and J 7 bases; nucleotides not matched to a gene: 13. The CDR3 totals 14 residues. The CDR3 sequence: CSAGGDRASRTQYF. CDR3 nucleotides: TGCAGTGCTGGAGGCGACAGGGCTTCGAGGACCCAGTACTTC.

This clonotype showed up just a few times. The rearrangement links TRBV7-2 to TRBJ1-1; D uncertain. Looked up from germline, CDR1 is SGHTA and CDR2 is FQGNSA. The CDR3 length is 13 residues. Trimming took off 4 bases at V and 6 bases at J, with 12 bases between the two ends. CDR3 residues: CASSSHPRAEAFF. The CDR3 coding sequence is TGTGCCAGCAGCTCGCATCCGAGGGCTGAAGCTTTCTTT.

This clonotype was observed at least ten times. The chain recombines TRBV5-1 with TRBJ1-1; no reliable D call. The CDR3 has 14 amino acids. Per the germline V gene, CDR1 is SGHRS and CDR2 is YFSETQ. The V and J ends lost 0 bases and 0 bases respectively, with 6 bases between them. In DNA, the CDR3 is TGCGCCAGCAGCTTGGACAGCATGAACACTGAAGCTTTCTTT. The encoded protein is CASSLDSMNTEAFF.

This clonotype was detected many times. This chain links TRBV29-1 with TRBJ2-5; the match to TRBD1 covers 7 bases. The germline gives CDR1 SQVTM, CDR2 ANQGSEA. The CDR3 is made up of 14 amino acids. Germline trimming cut 7 bases from V and 5 bases from J; bases unmatched to any gene: 13. The CDR3 loop reads CSARQGSTWETQYF. CDR3 nucleotide sequence: TGCAGCGCCAGACAGGGATCTACGTGGGAGACCCAGTACTTC.

At least ten counts were recorded for this clonotype. The chain uses TRBV3-1 and TRBJ2-1; TRBD1 matches at 7 bases. J was trimmed by 2 bases and V by 6 bases; bases with no gene match: 7. The CDR3 spans 15 residues. Germline V lookup: CDR1 LGHDT, CDR2 YNNKEL (reference sequence). The CDR3 here is CASRSGTDPYNEQFF. In DNA form, the CDR3 reads TGTGCCAGCAGATCCGGGACAGACCCCTACAATGAGCAGTTCTTC.

As regards this clonotype: A much larger clone lies one base from this, so it may be a read error. V gene TRBV5-6 combines with J gene TRBJ2-5; TRBD1 is a possible D gene (6 bases). The CDR3 spans 14 residues. Germline V gene data show CDR1 as SGHDT and CDR2 as YYEEEE. The CDR3 loop is CASSFWGQGENQYF. The DNA for the CDR3 is TGTGCCAGCAGCTTTTGGGGGCAGGGAGAGAACCAGTACTTC.

In its sample, this clonotype was seen many times. The gene calls are TRBV5-1 and TRBJ2-3; the match to TRBD1 covers 10 bases. V shed 0 bases, J shed 5 bases, and the junction held 9 bases outside the gene matches. CDR1 and CDR2 from the germline V gene are SGHRS and YFSETQ. This CDR3 region has 17 residues. DNA for the CDR3: TGCGCCAGCAGCTTGGTCGCCGGGACAGGGGTAGTAGATACGCAGTATTTT. Amino acids: CASSLVAGTGVVDTQYF.

This clonotype was counted only a few times. The chain uses TRBV12-5 and TRBJ1-4; D not resolved. Germline CDR1 is LGHNT and CDR2 is FRNRAP. This CDR3 comprises 13 residues. Trimming left V 1 base short and J 7 bases short, with 7 bases between. This CDR3 is CASGLGTTEKLFF. The CDR3 bases are TGTGCTAGTGGTTTGGGTACGACTGAAAAACTGTTTTTT. The whole variable domain, filled in from reference TRBV12-5 and TRBJ1-4, reads DARVTQTPRHKVTEMGQEVTMRCQPILGHNTVFWYRQTMMQGLELLAYFRNRAPLDDSGMPKDRFSAEMPDATLATLKIQPSEPRDSAVYFCASGLGTTEKLFFGSGTQLSVL.

This clonotype came up many times. The CDR3 DNA reads as TGTGCCAGCATTGGCTTGAAATCCACTGAAGCTTTCTTT. As protein: CASIGLKSTEAFF. This rearrangement joins TRBV27 to TRBJ1-1; D uncertain. The germline CDR1 and CDR2 sequences are MNHEY and SMNVEV (reference sequence). The V end lost 7 bases, the J end lost 4 bases, and 13 bases lay between the germline ends. The CDR3 has 13 amino acids.

This clonotype was seen a handful of times. The J gene is TRBJ2-1, the V gene TRBV10-3, with D perhaps matching TRBD1 or TRBD2 (6 bases each). The CDR3 sequence is 13 residues long. Between the trimmed V and J ends, which lost 11 bases and 5 bases, there was a span of 16 bases. The V gene's germline CDR1 is ENHRY and CDR2 SYGVKD. Here the CDR3 DNA reads TGTGCCGTCCGGGGGCAGGCAGACAATGAGCAGTTCTTC. Translated, it gives CAVRGQADNEQFF.

There are many counts of this clonotype. The chain has TRBV20-1 and TRBJ2-2, with 8 nucleotides matching TRBD2. Germline lookup yields CDR1 DFQATT and CDR2 SNEGSKA (reference sequence). This CDR3 is 16 amino acids long. J lost 4 bases, V lost 0 bases, and 7 bases had no gene match. The CDR3 sequence is CSARDGRAGVTGELFF. For the CDR3, the DNA is TGCAGTGCTAGAGATGGGCGAGCGGGGGTCACCGGGGAGCTGTTTTTT.

This clonotype has at least ten counts. This sequence joins TRBV21-1 and TRBJ2-7. TRBV21-1 corresponds to a pseudogene. This CDR3 comprises 13 residues. This CDR3 is CASSVDTNYEQYV. The CDR3, as DNA: TGTGCCAGCAGTGTAGACACCAACTACGAGCAGTACGTC.

By its share, this clonotype is medium-sized (0.01 to 0.1%). The chain recombines TRBV4-2 with TRBJ2-3, with D hard to call. This CDR3 contains 11 residues. Germline V gives CDR1 LGHNA, CDR2 YNFKEQ. V was pared by 3 bases and J by 4 bases, with 2 bases between. In nucleotides, the CDR3 is TGTGCCAGCAGCCACTCAGATACGCAGTATTTT. Translating it yields CASSHSDTQYF.

This clonotype was found many times. V gene TRBV7-2 combines with J gene TRBJ1-4, with D tentatively TRBD1 (5 bases). V dropped 5 bases and J dropped 5 bases, with 9 bases sitting between them. CDR3 length: 13 residues. Germline CDR1 SGHTA, CDR2 FQGNSA. This CDR3 reads CASSPDRNEKLFF. CDR3 sequence (DNA): TGTGCCAGCAGCCCCGACAGAAATGAAAAACTGTTTTTT.

The sample holds many counts of this clonotype. The CDR3: CASSPVRDSYNEQFF. The CDR3 nucleotides are TGTGCCAGCAGCCCCGTGAGGGACAGCTACAATGAGCAGTTCTTC. The chain carries TRBV7-3 and TRBJ2-1, with TRBD1 matching over 7 bases. The ends lost 5 bases at V and 3 bases at J; junction bases unmatched: 7. Germline values: CDR1 SGHTA, CDR2 FQGTGA. The CDR3 runs to 15 residues.

This clonotype was counted many times. This chain connects TRBV7-9 to TRBJ1-6; D uncertain. CDR3 length equals 15 residues. Germline V gives CDR1 SEHNR, CDR2 FQNEAQ (reference sequence). With 8 bases removed from V and 7 bases from J, the gap between germline ends came to 18 bases. CDR3 region: CASEEAGSLNSPLHF. CDR3 DNA sequence: TGTGCCAGCGAAGAGGCGGGGTCCTTAAATTCACCCCTCCACTTT.

This clonotype was picked up many times. CDR3 region: CAWSEFYEQFF. In DNA form, the CDR3 reads TGTGCCTGGAGTGAATTTTATGAGCAGTTCTTC. The V call is TRBV30, the J call TRBJ2-1; no definite D call. This CDR3 is built from 11 residues. V lost 1 base to trimming and J lost 8 bases, with 6 bases between them. Germline V gene sequence: CDR1 GTSNPN, CDR2 SVGIG (reference sequence).

This clonotype was found many times. The J gene is TRBJ2-5, the V gene TRBV12-3 or TRBV12-4, with D tentatively TRBD2 (5 bases). Trimming removed 5 bases from V and 5 bases from J, with 12 bases in between. The CDR3 is 13 residues long. The chain's CDR3 is CASSPGVQETQYF. CDR3 bases: TGTGCCAGCAGTCCCGGGGTTCAGGAGACCCAGTACTTC.

This clonotype was seen repeatedly, ten times or more. This sequence joins TRBV5-1 and TRBJ2-3; D is unclear. The CDR3 runs 14 residues. The V gene's germline CDR1 is SGHRS and CDR2 YFSETQ. Trimming cost V 2 bases and J 3 bases, with 10 bases left between them. CDR3 sequence reads: CASSLGSQTDTQYF. The CDR3, as DNA: TGCGCCAGCAGCTTAGGTAGTCAGACAGATACGCAGTATTTT.

The table lists this clonotype with many counts. The chain couples TRBV4-3 to TRBJ2-7, with D possibly called TRBD1 or TRBD2 (6 bases each). Germline lookup yields CDR1 LGHNA and CDR2 YSLEER. The CDR3 totals 14 residues. V was cut by 0 bases and J by 7 bases, with 13 bases left in between. CDR3 region: CASSQEGGRWEQYV. The CDR3 nucleotides read TGCGCCAGCAGCCAAGAAGGGGGGCGGTGGGAGCAGTACGTC.

This clonotype has ten or more counts. The chain couples TRBV9 to TRBJ1-5, with D unclear. The V end lost 2 bases, the J end lost 6 bases, and 15 bases lay between the germline ends. This CDR3 is 15 amino acids long. CDR1 is SGDLS and CDR2 is YYNGEE in the germline V gene. This chain's CDR3 is CASSVSPLGGQPQHF. The CDR3, as DNA: TGTGCCAGCAGCGTTAGCCCCCTTGGAGGTCAGCCCCAGCATTTT.

This clonotype was recorded at least ten times. This chain connects TRBV7-8 to TRBJ2-7, with D perhaps matching TRBD1 (6 bases). With 5 bases removed from V and 3 bases from J, the gap between germline ends came to 11 bases. The CDR3 covers 13 residues. Germline lookup yields CDR1 SGHVS and CDR2 FQNEAQ. The CDR3 is CASSLYRDYEQYF. The CDR3 coding sequence is TGTGCCAGCAGCCTCTACAGGGACTACGAGCAGTACTTC.